Following are 27 T cell receptor beta chains from one sample sequenced in a study of blood T cell repertoires in COVID-19 (dated by TCRdb to about 2020). The library was prepared using the immunoSEQ multiplex PCR assay. The table comes from immuneACCESS by way of TCRdb, which keeps in-frame sequences with V and J called. Part of the clones is missing from these tables; in studies checked, under half for an unresolved V gene and the rest for unknown reasons. The sample has under 200,000 clones on record, around 86% of them singletons. The ten most abundant clones make up under 3.5% of the sample. The sample comprised peripheral blood. The receptors stem from a man between 65 and 85 years old with acute or convalescent COVID-19.

This chain uses TRBV15 with TRBJ2-1; D remains unclear. Looked up from germline, CDR1 is LNHNV and CDR2 is YYDKDF (reference sequence). This CDR3 comprises 14 residues. Trimming removed 4 bases from V and 6 bases from J, with 13 bases in between. This chain's CDR3 is CATSTVSSGNEQFF. In nucleotides, the CDR3 is TGTGCCACCAGCACGGTGTCGTCGGGCAATGAGCAGTTCTTC. The variable domain in full, completed from reference TRBV15 and TRBJ2-1, reads DAMVIQNPRYQVTQFGKPVTLSCSQTLNHNVMYWYQQKSSQAPKLLFHYYDKDFNNEADTPDNFQSRRPNTSFCFLDIRSPGLGDTAMYLCATSTVSSGNEQFFGPGTRLTVL.

The V call is TRBV30, the J call TRBJ1-1; 9 nucleotides align to TRBD1. The CDR3 sequence is 18 residues long. CDR1 and CDR2 from the germline V gene are GTSNPN and SVGIG (reference sequence). V trimming: 0 bases; J trimming: 1 base; junction bases outside the gene matches: 12. DNA for the CDR3: TGTGCCTGGAGTGTTGGGGGACAGGGTAGTTGGGCGAACACTGAAGCTTTCTTT. This codes for CAWSVGGQGSWANTEAFF.

To note about this clone: The sample has other DNA sequences that encode this CDR3 too. The chain employs TRBV7-9 and TRBJ2-7, with D possibly matching TRBD2 (6 bases). This CDR3 comprises 12 residues. V lost 3 bases and J 5 bases, leaving 8 bases between the germline ends. The germline CDR1 and CDR2 sequences are SEHNR and FQNEAQ (reference sequence). CDR3 sequence (DNA): TGTGCCAGCAGCTTTGGGGAGGACGAGCAGTACTTC. Amino acid sequence: CASSFGEDEQYF.

The rearrangement joins TRBV30 to TRBJ2-1, with 8 bases fitting TRBD2. The germline gives CDR1 GTSNPN, CDR2 SVGIG (reference sequence). The CDR3 is 13 residues long. J gave up 12 bases and V 8 bases, and 15 bases lay outside the gene matches. The CDR3 nucleotides read TGTGCCGGGGGACTAGTCTTAAGAGCCGGGCAGTTCTTC. Protein: CAGGLVLRAGQFF.

V and J are TRBV7-2 and TRBJ2-7, with D hard to call. Germline V gene sequence: CDR1 SGHTA, CDR2 FQGNSA. Between the trimmed V and J ends, which lost 4 bases and 5 bases, there was a span of 6 bases. The CDR3 is made up of 11 amino acids. The CDR3 protein is CASSSSDEQYF. CDR3 bases: TGTGCCAGCAGCTCGAGCGACGAGCAGTACTTC.

The V gene is TRBV10-3, the J gene TRBJ2-3, with TRBD1 matching over 8 bases. The V gene end was trimmed by 5 bases and the J gene end by 3 bases; junction bases not matched to a gene: 4. Germline V gene data show CDR1 as ENHRY and CDR2 as SYGVKD. There are 14 residues in the CDR3. The CDR3 sequence: CAISQTGATDTQYF. The CDR3, as DNA: TGTGCCATCAGTCAGACAGGGGCTACAGATACGCAGTATTTT.

The chain joins TRBV6-5 to TRBJ1-6, with 7 bases matching TRBD1. The CDR3 has 14 amino acids. The V gene end was trimmed by 5 bases and the J gene end by 7 bases; junction bases not matched to a gene: 5. Germline V lookup: CDR1 MNHEY, CDR2 SVGAGI. CDR3 bases: TGTGCCAGCAGTCGCGACAGGGTCAATTCACCCCTCCACTTT. Its protein product is CASSRDRVNSPLHF.

This chain joins TRBV9 and TRBJ2-5; 12 bases align to TRBD2. The CDR3 loop spans 17 amino acids. Germline V gene sequence: CDR1 SGDLS, CDR2 YYNGEE. With V trimmed by 2 bases and J by 5 bases, 10 bases remained unmatched. The CDR3 loop is CASSVGDLAGGGETQYF. The CDR3 coding sequence is TGTGCCAGCAGCGTGGGAGATCTAGCGGGAGGGGGGGAGACCCAGTACTTC.

The chain uses TRBV27 and TRBJ2-1, with D possibly TRBD1 on 7 matching bases. Germline V CDR1 and CDR2: MNHEY, SMNVEV (reference sequence). This CDR3 region has 12 residues. V lost 4 bases, J lost 9 bases, and 10 bases lay in between. The CDR3 nucleotides read TGTGCCAGCAGTTCCCAGGGGGGTGAGCAGTTCTTC. Its protein product is CASSSQGGEQFF.

The chain uses TRBV5-1 and TRBJ1-3; TRBD1 matches 7 bases. The CDR3 totals 17 residues. V shed 3 bases, J shed 0 bases, and the junction held 9 bases outside the gene matches. The germline gives CDR1 SGHRS, CDR2 YFSETQ. The CDR3 DNA reads as TGCGCCAGCAGCTCTACAGGGGTTCCGAGCTCTGGAAACACCATATATTTT. Residues: CASSSTGVPSSGNTIYF.

This clone has more than one count but fewer than ten. The gene calls are TRBV7-3 and TRBJ1-2, with TRBD1 as a possible D gene (5 bases). The germline V and J ends were trimmed by 6 bases and 4 bases, with 18 bases remaining between them. The CDR3 has 15 amino acids. Germline CDR1 reads SGHTA; CDR2 reads FQGTGA. CDR3 residues: CASRQGADGAYGYTF. The DNA of the CDR3 is TGTGCCAGCAGGCAGGGTGCCGATGGGGCCTATGGCTACACCTTC.

This rearrangement joins TRBV3-1 (or the pseudogene TRBV3-2) to TRBJ1-4, with D possibly being TRBD1 (5 bases). CDR1 is LGHDT, CDR2 YNNKEL, per germline (reference sequence). V lost 1 base to trimming and J lost 7 bases, with 13 bases between them. The CDR3 has 15 amino acids. As DNA, the CDR3 is TGTGCCAGCAGCCAAGGCGGGACGGCCTTTGAAAAACTGTTTTTT. It specifies CASSQGGTAFEKLFF.

The V gene is TRBV5-1, the J gene TRBJ1-5, with 10 positions matching TRBD1. Germline V gene data show CDR1 as SGHRS and CDR2 as YFSETQ. The trim removed 4 bases at V and 5 bases at J, leaving 6 bases unmatched. This CDR3 is built from 15 residues. The CDR3 DNA follows: TGCGCCAGCAGCGTGGGACAGGGGACATATCAGCCCCAGCATTTT. This codes for CASSVGQGTYQPQHF.

The chain's CDR3 is CASSSKTTGGGNEQFF. Written as DNA, the CDR3 is TGTGCCAGCAGCTCCAAAACCACAGGGGGCGGAAATGAGCAGTTCTTC. The chain is built from TRBV5-4 and TRBJ2-1; TRBD1 agrees at 9 bases. The CDR3 is 16 residues long. With V trimmed by 3 bases and J by 7 bases, 11 bases remained unmatched. From germline, CDR1 is SGHNT and CDR2 YYREEE (reference sequence).

This rearrangement joins TRBV5-1 to TRBJ2-1, with TRBD2 identical over 9 bases. The V segment lost 0 bases and the J segment 5 bases; nucleotides outside the gene matches: 6. This CDR3 is 16 amino acids long. The germline V gene encodes CDR1 SGHRS and CDR2 YFSETQ. The CDR3 DNA follows: TGCGCCAGCAGCTTGGTTGCGGGAGGGCCTCACAATGAGCAGTTCTTC. Protein: CASSLVAGGPHNEQFF.

A single count supports this clone. The rearrangement joins TRBV12-3 or TRBV12-4 to TRBJ2-5, with TRBD2 as a possible D gene (6 bases). This CDR3 contains 13 residues. V lost 7 bases, J lost 6 bases, and 15 bases lay in between. In DNA, the CDR3 is TGTGCCAGCAAACCTCGGAGGGGTCAGACCCAGTACTTC. The encoded protein is CASKPRRGQTQYF.

CDR3 in DNA: TGCGCCAGCAGCGTAGCTTACGGAAACACCATATATTTT. The encoded protein is CASSVAYGNTIYF. The chain joins TRBV10-2 to TRBJ1-3; D remains ambiguous. Germline-derived CDR1 and CDR2 are WSHSY and SAAADI. Trimming pared 6 bases from V and 4 bases from J, leaving 10 bases between. This CDR3 is 13 amino acids long.

About this clone: The sample holds other DNA sequences that translate to the same CDR3. The chain is built from TRBV12-3 or TRBV12-4 and TRBJ2-3; D is uncertain. This CDR3 is built from 12 residues. V was cut by 5 bases and J by 0 bases, with 3 bases left in between. The CDR3 reads CASSQSTDTQYF. CDR3 nucleotide sequence: TGTGCCAGCAGTCAGAGCACAGATACGCAGTATTTT.

This clone was seen a single time. The chain couples TRBV6-2 or TRBV6-3 to TRBJ1-2, with D possibly TRBD1 on 5 matching bases. The CDR3 is 16 amino acids. V lost 5 bases and J 3 bases, leaving 19 bases between the germline ends. Germline V gene data show CDR1 as MNHEY and CDR2 as SVGEGT. The CDR3 DNA reads as TGTGCCAGCAGTCAGGGCTCCAGGGTCCCGGACTATGGCTACACCTTC. This codes for CASSQGSRVPDYGYTF.

This rearrangement joins TRBV5-1 to TRBJ1-2; 10 bases fit TRBD1. The CDR3 length is 14 residues. Germline trimming cut 4 bases from V and 4 bases from J; bases unmatched to any gene: 4. Germline values: CDR1 SGHRS, CDR2 YFSETQ. The CDR3 region is CASSVGTGAYGYTF. CDR3 DNA: TGCGCCAGCAGCGTCGGGACAGGGGCCTATGGCTACACCTTC.

This sequence joins TRBV3-1 (or the pseudogene TRBV3-2) and TRBJ1-2, with a tentative D call TRBD1 (6 bases). The CDR3 covers 15 residues. The V gene's germline CDR1 is LGHDT and CDR2 YNNKEL (reference sequence). Trimming removed 5 bases from V and 2 bases from J, with 15 bases in between. The CDR3 coding sequence is TGTGCCAGCAGCATAAACCCTCAGGGGAACTATGGCTACACCTTC. Translated: CASSINPQGNYGYTF.

The chain employs TRBV5-1 and TRBJ2-2, with D possibly TRBD1 on 5 matching bases. Per germline, CDR1 SGHRS and CDR2 YFSETQ. The ends were cut back, 0 bases at V and 2 bases at J, with 14 bases in the middle. This CDR3 contains 17 residues. CDR3 amino acids: CASSLEVRTRNTGELFF. CDR3 sequence (DNA): TGCGCCAGCAGCTTGGAAGTAAGGACAAGAAACACCGGGGAGCTGTTTTTT.

In its sample, this clone was seen once. The chain joins TRBV30 to TRBJ1-6, with 12 bases that match TRBD1. Germline-derived CDR1 and CDR2 are GTSNPN and SVGIG (reference sequence). The CDR3 runs to 17 residues. The junction had 15 bases not matched to a gene; V was cut back by 8 bases and J by 7 bases. The CDR3 nucleotides read TGTGCCGGGAACGCCGGGACAGGGGGCTATGTAAATTCACCCCTCCACTTT. The encoded protein is CAGNAGTGGYVNSPLHF.

V usage is TRBV5-1 and J usage is TRBJ2-3; 8 bases match TRBD1. J lost 0 bases, V lost 5 bases, and 5 bases had no gene match. The CDR3 contains 15 residues. The germline V gene encodes CDR1 SGHRS and CDR2 YFSETQ. CDR3 sequence (DNA): TGCGCCAGCAGATCGACAGGGGTAAGCACAGATACGCAGTATTTT. Amino acid sequence: CASRSTGVSTDTQYF.

The CDR3: CASSLNRAGIYEQYF. In DNA, the CDR3 is TGTGCCAGCAGCTTGAACAGGGCAGGGATTTACGAGCAGTACTTC. The chain couples TRBV11-2 to TRBJ2-7, with D possibly TRBD1 on 6 matching bases. The germline V gene encodes CDR1 SGHAT and CDR2 FQNNGV. V was pared by 3 bases and J by 4 bases, with 16 bases between. This CDR3 region has 15 residues.

The chain has TRBV29-1 and TRBJ2-7, with 9 bases identical to TRBD1. After removal of 5 bases from V and 2 bases from J, the junction contained 4 bases not matched to a gene. Germline CDR1 and CDR2: SQVTM and ANQGSEA. There are 13 residues in the CDR3. The CDR3 DNA follows: TGCAGCGTTCTCCGGGACAGGGCCTACGAGCAGTACTTC. Protein sequence: CSVLRDRAYEQYF.

This rearrangement joins TRBV11-2 to TRBJ2-1; 8 positions match TRBD2. V dropped 2 bases and J dropped 9; count of bases not matched to a gene: 9. Germline CDR1 SGHAT, CDR2 FQNNGV. This CDR3 has 15 amino acids. The CDR3 DNA reads TGTGCCAGCAGCTTACGCCGGGAGGGCCGCGGTGAGCAGTTCTTC. It codes for CASSLRREGRGEQFF.